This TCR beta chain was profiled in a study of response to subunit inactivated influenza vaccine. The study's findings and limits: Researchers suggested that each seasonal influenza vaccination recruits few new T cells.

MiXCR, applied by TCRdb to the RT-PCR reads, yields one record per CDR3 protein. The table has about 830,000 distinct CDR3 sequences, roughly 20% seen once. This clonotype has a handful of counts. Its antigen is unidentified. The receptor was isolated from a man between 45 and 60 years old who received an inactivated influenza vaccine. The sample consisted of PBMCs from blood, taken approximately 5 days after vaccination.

CDR3 amino acids: CASGLQGANSPLHF. The CDR3 DNA reads as TGTGCCAGTGGGTTACAGGGGGCGAACTCACCCCTCCACTTT. This chain uses TRBV19 with TRBJ1-6; TRBD1 agrees at 9 bases. Germline V CDR1 and CDR2: LNHDA, SQIVND (reference sequence). V shed 8 bases, J shed 10 bases, and the junction held 9 bases outside the gene matches. This CDR3 has 14 amino acids.